The 9 T cell receptor beta chains reported below all come from one sample, sequenced in a study of cytomegalovirus exposure and HLA in healthy donors. PCR was performed using 60 Vbeta and 13 Jbeta primers. Clones were read by immunoSEQ multiplex PCR, and TCRdb kept only the in-frame ones, dropping some. The table has around 280,000 clones, around 90% seen once. Sequencing input: PBMCs. Every receptor here comes from a woman aged 18 to 35 in good health and CMV-seronegative.

The chain is built from TRBV21-1 and TRBJ1-5; the table's D call, TRBD1, has no DNA check behind it. TRBV21-1 is given as a pseudogene. The CDR3 totals 15 residues. The CDR3 sequence: CRHTLETEGNQPQHF. CDR3 bases: TGTCGCCATACGTTGGAGACAGAGGGCAATCAGCCCCAGCATTTT.

This chain links TRBV2 with TRBJ1-5; 9 bases are a match to TRBD1. The CDR3 runs to 14 residues. The junction had 7 bases not matched to a gene; V was cut back by 8 bases and J by 5 bases. Germline CDR1 and CDR2: SNHLY and FYNNEI. The CDR3 here is CASQPRTGDQPQHF. The CDR3 DNA reads TGTGCCAGCCAACCAAGGACAGGGGATCAGCCCCAGCATTTT.

The V gene is TRBV16, the J gene TRBJ2-7, with D possibly matching TRBD2 (5 bases). V gave up 4 bases and J gave up 2 bases, with 15 bases separating them. This CDR3 has 15 residues. Per germline, CDR1 KGHSY and CDR2 FQNENV. CDR3 sequence reads: CASSPTGTETYEQYF. DNA for the CDR3: TGTGCCAGCAGCCCCACGGGAACAGAAACCTACGAGCAGTACTTC. Supplemented by reference TRBV16 and TRBJ2-7, the full variable domain reads GEEVAQTPKHLVRGEGQKAKLYCAPIKGHSYVFWYQQVLKNEFKFLISFQNENVFDETGMPKERFSAKCLPNSPCSLEIQATKLEDSAVYFCASSPTGTETYEQYFGPGTRLTVT.

The chain couples TRBV6-5 to TRBJ1-3, with 7 bases that match TRBD1. The V segment lost 6 bases and the J segment 4 bases; nucleotides outside the gene matches: 6. Germline CDR1 and CDR2: MNHEY and SVGAGI. The CDR3 totals 14 residues. Written as DNA, the CDR3 is TGTGCCAGCAGCCGACAGGGAGCCGGAAACACCATATATTTT. Its translation: CASSRQGAGNTIYF.

This chain joins TRBV21-1 and TRBJ1-2; the tabulated D call, TRBD1, remains unverified against the DNA. TRBV21-1 is reported as a pseudogene. This CDR3 has 18 amino acids. The CDR3: CASSCKAGTGFLYYGYTF. The CDR3 region has the DNA TGTGCCAGCAGCTGTAAAGCCGGGACAGGATTTTTATACTATGGCTACACCTTC.

This chain uses TRBV11-2 with TRBJ2-7; possible D gene TRBD2, 5 bases. Trimming stripped 5 bases from V and 0 bases from J, with 11 bases between. The CDR3 is 14 amino acids. CDR1 and CDR2 (germline): SGHAT, FQNNGV. The DNA for the CDR3 is TGTGCCAGCAGCCCCTCTCGGGACTCCTACGAGCAGTACTTC. Its protein is CASSPSRDSYEQYF.

This chain links TRBV20-1 with TRBJ2-7, with D maybe TRBD1 (5 bases). From germline, CDR1 is DFQATT and CDR2 SNEGSKA (reference sequence). Trimming shortened V by 7 bases and J by 0 bases, and 7 bases separated the two germline ends. The CDR3 contains 11 residues. The CDR3 coding sequence is TGCAGTGGCAGGGACTCCTACGAGCAGTACTTC. Translating gives CSGRDSYEQYF.

V is TRBV18 and J is TRBJ2-1, with D possibly matching TRBD1 (5 bases). V was cut by 6 bases and J by 7 bases, with 16 bases left in between. Germline lookup yields CDR1 KGHSH and CDR2 LQKENI. The CDR3 totals 14 residues. CDR3 DNA: TGTGCCAGCTCCGACAGTGCAGTTCGGAATGAGCAGTTCTTC. Protein: CASSDSAVRNEQFF.

On this clone itself: Other DNA sequences in this specimen translate into the identical CDR3. This chain connects TRBV7-3 to TRBJ2-7, with TRBD2 identical over 9 bases. V lost 9 bases to trimming and J lost 5 bases; unmatched junction nucleotides: 20. This CDR3 spans 17 amino acids. Germline V gene sequence: CDR1 SGHTA, CDR2 FQGTGA. The CDR3 is CARSAGTSFIGVDEQYF. CDR3 nucleotide sequence: TGTGCCAGATCCGCCGGGACTAGCTTCATTGGGGTCGACGAGCAGTACTTC.